The 11 T cell receptor beta chains reported below all come from one sample, sequenced in a study of cytomegalovirus exposure and HLA in healthy donors (dated by TCRdb to about 2017). The method behind the library was the immunoSEQ multiplex PCR assay. For the multiplex PCR, a mixture combining 60 forward primers for TCR Vbeta segments and 13 reverse primers for TCR Jbeta segments was used. This immuneACCESS table, as held by TCRdb, lists in-frame sequences with V and J called but not all clones. Of the missing ones, under half trace to an unresolved V gene in checked studies; the others have no known cause. Counted in this sample were under 200,000 clones; around 77% of them appeared once. The ten top clones hold over 2% of the sample. The sequencing sample was made of PBMCs. The receptors were gathered from a man aged 55 to 70 in good health and CMV-seronegative.

In DNA, the CDR3 is TGTGCCAGCAGCCAAGTCGCTAGCGGCCAAGAGACCCAGTACTTC. Its translation: CASSQVASGQETQYF. The chain has TRBV4-2 and TRBJ2-5, with 7 bases fitting TRBD2. With 1 base clipped from V and 1 base from J, the junction kept 3 bases outside the gene matches. Germline lookup yields CDR1 LGHNA and CDR2 YNFKEQ. The CDR3 is made up of 15 amino acids.

The V and J genes are TRBV5-1 and TRBJ2-1; 8 bases align to TRBD2. After removal of 4 bases from V and 6 bases from J, the junction contained 12 bases not matched to a gene. Germline V gives CDR1 SGHRS, CDR2 YFSETQ. This CDR3 has 16 residues. CDR3 region: CASSTQPSGSGNEQFF. The CDR3 DNA sequence: TGCGCCAGCAGCACCCAACCTAGCGGGTCGGGCAATGAGCAGTTCTTC.

The chain employs TRBV28 and TRBJ2-3, with a possible D match to TRBD2 (6 bases). V lost 6 bases to trimming and J lost 0 bases, with 19 bases between them. The germline V gene encodes CDR1 MDHEN and CDR2 SYDVKM. CDR3 length: 17 residues. The CDR3 sequence is CASRRTIGSSSTDTQYF. Written as DNA, the CDR3 is TGTGCCAGCAGACGGACTATCGGGAGCTCTAGCACAGATACGCAGTATTTT.

The DNA of the CDR3 is TGCGCCAGCAGCTCGGGTCCTAGCGGGGCCAACAATGAGCAGTTCTTC. This codes for CASSSGPSGANNEQFF. The rearrangement links TRBV5-1 to TRBJ2-1; 9 bases map to TRBD2. V was pared by 3 bases and J by 5 bases, with 9 bases of the junction left unmatched. CDR1 SGHRS and CDR2 YFSETQ come from the germline V gene. The CDR3 sequence is 16 residues long.

The chain combines TRBV13 with TRBJ2-7, with 7 positions matching TRBD2. Trimming removed 6 bases from V and 0 bases from J; junction bases left unmatched: 5. The CDR3 is 14 residues long. Germline V gene lookup returns CDR1 PRHDT and CDR2 FYEKMQ (reference sequence). The CDR3 DNA sequence: TGTGCCAGCAGACCAACTAGCGCCTCCTACGAGCAGTACTTC. As protein: CASRPTSASYEQYF. Looking up the rest from reference TRBV13 and TRBJ2-7 gives the full variable domain: AAGVIQSPRHLIKEKRETATLKCYPIPRHDTVYWYQQGPGQDPQFLISFYEKMQSDKGSIPDRFSAQQFSDYHSELNMSSLELGDSALYFCASRPTSASYEQYFGPGTRLTVT.

V usage is TRBV2 and J usage is TRBJ2-1; 8 bases are shared with TRBD2. The germline CDR1 and CDR2 sequences are SNHLY and FYNNEI. V shed 6 bases and J 0 bases; nucleotides not matched to a gene: 7. There are 16 residues in the CDR3. The CDR3 spells CASRNIAGSSYNEQFF. In nucleotides, the CDR3 is TGTGCCAGCAGAAACATAGCGGGGAGCTCCTACAATGAGCAGTTCTTC.

This clone was observed a few times. The V gene is TRBV4-1, the J gene TRBJ2-1; the match to TRBD2 covers 13 bases. The junction had 13 bases not matched to a gene; V was cut back by 3 bases and J by 8 bases. CDR1 is MGHRA and CDR2 is YSYEKL in the germline V gene. The CDR3 contains 18 residues. The DNA of the CDR3 is TGCGCCAGCAGCCAGTCGGCCCCCAGACTAGCGGGGGGCGATGAGCAGTTCTTC. The encoded protein is CASSQSAPRLAGGDEQFF.

CDR3 protein: CASGGILNTGELFF. Written as DNA, the CDR3 is TGTGCCAGCGGGGGGATTTTGAACACCGGGGAGCTGTTTTTT. The chain recombines TRBV7-2 with TRBJ2-2, with D maybe TRBD2 (6 bases). The CDR3 consists of 14 residues. Trimming removed 8 bases at V and 1 base at J, with 11 bases between. Germline assignment: CDR1 SGHTA and CDR2 FQGNSA.

This chain connects TRBV9 to TRBJ1-1; D is uncertain. The V gene's germline CDR1 is SGDLS and CDR2 YYNGEE. Between the trimmed V and J ends, which lost 1 base and 1 base, there was a span of 8 bases. The CDR3 runs to 14 residues. Here the CDR3 DNA reads TGTGCCAGCAGCGTACAGGCGTCGAACACTGAAGCTTTCTTT. As protein: CASSVQASNTEAFF.

The J gene is TRBJ2-3, the V gene TRBV7-9; 7 bases map to TRBD1. Germline loops: CDR1 SEHNR, CDR2 FQNEAQ (reference sequence). V lost 5 bases and J lost 0; bases outside the gene matches: 5. CDR3 length: 15 residues. DNA for the CDR3: TGTGCCAGCAGCGTGACAGGGCCCAGCACAGATACGCAGTATTTT. This sequence encodes CASSVTGPSTDTQYF.

Only a few counts were recorded for this clone. The chain recombines TRBV28 with TRBJ1-5; D might be TRBD1 (5 bases). CDR1 is MDHEN and CDR2 is SYDVKM in the germline V gene. The CDR3 length is 12 residues. V was shortened by 6 bases and J by 6 bases, with 9 bases between the two germline ends. The chain's CDR3 is CASSQGGQPQHF. The CDR3 region has the DNA TGTGCCAGCAGCCAGGGAGGTCAGCCCCAGCATTTT.